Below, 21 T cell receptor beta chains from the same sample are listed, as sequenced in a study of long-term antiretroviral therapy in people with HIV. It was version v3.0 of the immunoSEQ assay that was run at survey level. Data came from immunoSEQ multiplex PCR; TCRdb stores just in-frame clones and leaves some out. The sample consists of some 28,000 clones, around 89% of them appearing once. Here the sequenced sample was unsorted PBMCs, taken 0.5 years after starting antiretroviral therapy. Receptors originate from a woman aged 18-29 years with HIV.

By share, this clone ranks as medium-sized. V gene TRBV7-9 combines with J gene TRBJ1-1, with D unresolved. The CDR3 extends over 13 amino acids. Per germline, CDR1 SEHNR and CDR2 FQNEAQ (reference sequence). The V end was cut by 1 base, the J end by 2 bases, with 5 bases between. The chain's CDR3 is CASSLGANTEAFF. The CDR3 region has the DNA TGTGCCAGCAGCTTAGGAGCAAACACTGAAGCTTTCTTT.

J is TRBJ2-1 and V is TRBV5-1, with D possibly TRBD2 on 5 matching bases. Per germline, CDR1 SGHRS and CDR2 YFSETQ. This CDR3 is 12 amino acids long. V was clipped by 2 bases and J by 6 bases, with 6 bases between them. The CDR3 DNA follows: TGCGCCAGCAGCTTCCGGGGCAATGAGCAGTTCTTC. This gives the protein CASSFRGNEQFF.

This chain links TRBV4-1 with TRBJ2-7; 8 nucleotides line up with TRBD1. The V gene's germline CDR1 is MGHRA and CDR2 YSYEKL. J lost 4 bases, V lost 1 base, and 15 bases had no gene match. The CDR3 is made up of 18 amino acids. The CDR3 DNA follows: TGCGCCAGCAGCCAAGTCCGAGGTTTTGTACAGGGGGAGTACGAGCAGTACTTC. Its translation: CASSQVRGFVQGEYEQYF.

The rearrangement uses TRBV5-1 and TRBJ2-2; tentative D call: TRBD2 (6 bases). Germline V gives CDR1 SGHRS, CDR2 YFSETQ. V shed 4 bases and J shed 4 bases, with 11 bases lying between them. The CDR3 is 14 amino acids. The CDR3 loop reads CASSGGDGTGELFF. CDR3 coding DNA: TGCGCCAGCAGCGGAGGGGACGGCACCGGGGAGCTGTTTTTT. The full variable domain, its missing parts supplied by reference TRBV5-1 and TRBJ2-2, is KAGVTQTPRYLIKTRGQQVTLSCSPISGHRSVSWYQQTPGQGLQFLFEYFSETQRNKGNFPGRFSGRQFSNSRSEMNVSTLELGDSALYLCASSGGDGTGELFFGEGSRLTVL.

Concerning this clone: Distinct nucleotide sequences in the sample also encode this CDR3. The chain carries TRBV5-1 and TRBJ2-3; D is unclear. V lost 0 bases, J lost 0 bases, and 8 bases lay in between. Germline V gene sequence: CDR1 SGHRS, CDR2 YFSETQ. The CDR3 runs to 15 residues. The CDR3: CASSLERSSTDTQYF. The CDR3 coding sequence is TGCGCCAGCAGCTTGGAACGGTCTAGCACAGATACGCAGTATTTT.

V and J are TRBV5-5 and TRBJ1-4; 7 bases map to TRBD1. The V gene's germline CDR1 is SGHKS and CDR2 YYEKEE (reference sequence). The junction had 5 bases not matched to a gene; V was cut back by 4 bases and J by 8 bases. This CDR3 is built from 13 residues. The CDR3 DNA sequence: TGTGCCAGCAGCAGGGGGCCGGGAGAAAAACTGTTTTTT. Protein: CASSRGPGEKLFF.

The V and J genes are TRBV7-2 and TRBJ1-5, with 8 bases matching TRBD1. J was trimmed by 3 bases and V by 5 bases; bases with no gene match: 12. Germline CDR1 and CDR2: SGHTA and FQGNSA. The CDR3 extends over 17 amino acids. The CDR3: CASSPFWTGTINQPQHF. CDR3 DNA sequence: TGTGCCAGCAGCCCATTCTGGACAGGGACCATCAATCAGCCCCAGCATTTT.

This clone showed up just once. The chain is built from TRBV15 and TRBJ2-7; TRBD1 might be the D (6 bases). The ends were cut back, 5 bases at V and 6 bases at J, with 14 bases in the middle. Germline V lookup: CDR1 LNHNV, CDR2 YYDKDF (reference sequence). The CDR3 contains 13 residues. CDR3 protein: CATSHKAGVEQYF. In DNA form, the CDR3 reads TGTGCCACCAGCCATAAGGCAGGGGTCGAGCAGTACTTC.

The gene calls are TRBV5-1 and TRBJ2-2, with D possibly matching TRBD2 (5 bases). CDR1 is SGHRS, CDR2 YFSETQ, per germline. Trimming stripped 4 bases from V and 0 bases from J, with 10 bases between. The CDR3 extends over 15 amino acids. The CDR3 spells CASSGSVANTGELFF. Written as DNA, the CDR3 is TGCGCCAGCAGCGGGAGCGTAGCGAACACCGGGGAGCTGTTTTTT.

As DNA, the CDR3 is TGTGCCAGCAGTTTAACCCGACTAGCGGGAGTTGTCTACGAGCAGTACTTC. It codes for CASSLTRLAGVVYEQYF. J is TRBJ2-7 and V is TRBV27; 12 positions agree with TRBD2. Germline CDR1 MNHEY, CDR2 SMNVEV (reference sequence). V dropped 2 bases and J dropped 3; count of bases not matched to a gene: 8. This CDR3 spans 17 amino acids.

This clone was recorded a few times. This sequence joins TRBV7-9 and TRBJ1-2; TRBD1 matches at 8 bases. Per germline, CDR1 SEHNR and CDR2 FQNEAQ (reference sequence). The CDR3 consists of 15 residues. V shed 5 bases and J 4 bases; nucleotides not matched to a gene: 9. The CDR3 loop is CASSGIRDRSYGYTF. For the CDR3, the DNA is TGTGCCAGCAGCGGCATTAGGGACAGGTCCTATGGCTACACCTTC.

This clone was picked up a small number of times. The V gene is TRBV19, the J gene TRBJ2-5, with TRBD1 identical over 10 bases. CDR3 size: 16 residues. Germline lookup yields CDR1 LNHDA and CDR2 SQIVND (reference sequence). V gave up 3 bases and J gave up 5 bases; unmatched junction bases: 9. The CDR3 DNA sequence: TGTGCCAGTAGTATTGGCTCGACAGGGGGCAGGGAGACCCAGTACTTC. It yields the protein CASSIGSTGGRETQYF.

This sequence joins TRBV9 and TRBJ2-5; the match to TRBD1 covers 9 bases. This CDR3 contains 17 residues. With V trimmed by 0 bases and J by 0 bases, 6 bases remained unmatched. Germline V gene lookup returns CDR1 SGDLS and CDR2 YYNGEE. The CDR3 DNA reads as TGTGCCAGCAGCGTAGATTTAGGGACAGGGTACCAAGAGACCCAGTACTTC. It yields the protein CASSVDLGTGYQETQYF.

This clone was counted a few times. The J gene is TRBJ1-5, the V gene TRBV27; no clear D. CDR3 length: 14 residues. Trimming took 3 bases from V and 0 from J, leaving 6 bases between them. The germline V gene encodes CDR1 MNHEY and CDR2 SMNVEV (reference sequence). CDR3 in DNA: TGTGCCAGCAGTTTTACAGATAGCAATCAGCCCCAGCATTTT. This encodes CASSFTDSNQPQHF.

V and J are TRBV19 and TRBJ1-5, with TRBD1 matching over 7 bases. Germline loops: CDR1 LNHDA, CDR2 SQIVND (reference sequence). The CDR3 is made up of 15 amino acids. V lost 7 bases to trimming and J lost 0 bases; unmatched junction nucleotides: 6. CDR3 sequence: CASTADRNSNQPQHF. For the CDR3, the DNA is TGTGCCAGTACTGCGGACAGGAATAGCAATCAGCCCCAGCATTTT.

CDR3 residues: CASTALNSYNEQFF. The CDR3 DNA reads as TGTGCCAGCACGGCCCTAAACTCCTACAATGAGCAGTTCTTC. The chain employs TRBV27 and TRBJ2-1; unclear D gene. From germline, CDR1 is MNHEY and CDR2 SMNVEV (reference sequence). Trimming left V 7 bases short and J 0 bases short, with 10 bases between. The length of the CDR3 is 14 residues.

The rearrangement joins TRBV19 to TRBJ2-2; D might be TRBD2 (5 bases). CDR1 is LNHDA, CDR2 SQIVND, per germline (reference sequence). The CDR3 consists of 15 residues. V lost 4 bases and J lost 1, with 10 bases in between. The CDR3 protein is CASSTASGNTGELFF. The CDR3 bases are TGTGCCAGTAGTACCGCCAGCGGGAACACCGGGGAGCTGTTTTTT.

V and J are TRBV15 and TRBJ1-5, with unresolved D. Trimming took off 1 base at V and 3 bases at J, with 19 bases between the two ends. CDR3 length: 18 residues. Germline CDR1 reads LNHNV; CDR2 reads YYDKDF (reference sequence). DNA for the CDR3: TGTGCCACCAGCAGAGGTCTCCGATCCGGGGTCTTCAATCAGCCCCAGCATTTT. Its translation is CATSRGLRSGVFNQPQHF.

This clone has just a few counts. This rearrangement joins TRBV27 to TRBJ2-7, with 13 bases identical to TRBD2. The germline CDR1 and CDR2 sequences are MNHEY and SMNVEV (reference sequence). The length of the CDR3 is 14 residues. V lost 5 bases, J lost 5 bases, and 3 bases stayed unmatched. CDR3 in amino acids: CASSLGLAGDEQYF. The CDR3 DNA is TGTGCCAGCAGTCTTGGACTAGCGGGAGACGAGCAGTACTTC.

The CDR3 bases are TGTGCCAGCAGTTCTCTTGGGGGCCTAACTAATGAAAAACTGTTTTTT. Amino acid sequence: CASSSLGGLTNEKLFF. This chain connects TRBV28 to TRBJ1-4, with D perhaps matching TRBD1 (6 bases). The CDR3 contains 16 residues. Germline V CDR1 and CDR2: MDHEN, SYDVKM. V was trimmed by 4 bases and J by 1 base, leaving 13 bases between them.

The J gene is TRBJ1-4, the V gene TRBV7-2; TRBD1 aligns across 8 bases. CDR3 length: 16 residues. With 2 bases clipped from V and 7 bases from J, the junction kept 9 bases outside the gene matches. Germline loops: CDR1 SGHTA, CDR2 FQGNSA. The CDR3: CASSLHPVQGGEKLFF. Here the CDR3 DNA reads TGTGCCAGCAGCTTACACCCGGTACAGGGGGGTGAAAAACTGTTTTTT.